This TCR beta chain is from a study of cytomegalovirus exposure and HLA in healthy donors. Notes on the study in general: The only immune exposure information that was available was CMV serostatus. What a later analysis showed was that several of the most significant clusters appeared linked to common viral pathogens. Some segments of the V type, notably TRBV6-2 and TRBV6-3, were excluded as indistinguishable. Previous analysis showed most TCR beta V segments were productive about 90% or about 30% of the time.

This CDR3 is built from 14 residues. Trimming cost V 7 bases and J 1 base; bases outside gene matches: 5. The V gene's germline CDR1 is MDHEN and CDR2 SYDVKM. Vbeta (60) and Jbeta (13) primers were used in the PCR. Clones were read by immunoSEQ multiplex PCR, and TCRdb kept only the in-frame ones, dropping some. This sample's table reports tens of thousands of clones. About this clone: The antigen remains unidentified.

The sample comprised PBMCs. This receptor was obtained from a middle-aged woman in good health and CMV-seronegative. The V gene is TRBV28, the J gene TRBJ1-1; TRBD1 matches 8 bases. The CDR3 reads CASNIDRGNTEAFF. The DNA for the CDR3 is TGTGCCAGCAATATCGACAGGGGGAACACTGAAGCTTTCTTT.